This is a list of T cell receptor beta chains from one sample in a study of T cells after yellow fever vaccination. TCRdb ran MiXCR on the 5' RACE reads and lists one entry per CDR3 protein. This table has more than 450,000 distinct CDR3 sequences, roughly a fifth appearing once. This specimen consisted of PBMCs, obtained 21 days after the first yellow fever vaccination. These receptor sequences come from a man aged 18-30 years who received the YFV17D yellow fever vaccine. Both conserved end residues are part of each CDR3. A D gene is named only where the DNA matches it firmly. Only part of the rows carry a size: once, few, many, or a class if the clone is expanded.

D gene | J gene | V gene | clone size | CDR3 DNA | CDR3 protein
- | TRBJ2-7 | TRBV7-8 | few | TGTGCCAGCAGCTCAGCTTACGCCGGGACCTACGAGCAGTACTTC | CASSSAYAGTYEQYF
- | TRBJ2-1 | TRBV7-2 | few | TGTGCCAGCAGCTTAGAGCGGTATGAGCAGTTCTTC | CASSLERYEQFF
TRBD2 | TRBJ2-2 | TRBV12-3/TRBV12-4 | many | TGTGCCAGCAGTTCACTAGCGGGGGCGAACACCGGGGAGCTGTTTTTT | CASSSLAGANTGELFF
- | TRBJ2-3 | TRBV15 | few | TGTGCCACCAGCAGAGATGGCGGGGCCTCAATCAACACAGATACGCAGTATTTT | CATSRDGGASINTDTQYF
- | TRBJ2-5 | TRBV7-8 | few | TGTGCCAGCAGCTGGAGGGTTGGGGAGACCCAGTACTTC | CASSWRVGETQYF
TRBD2 | TRBJ2-1 | TRBV5-4 | few | TGTGCCAGCAGCTTGGTTTTTCTGCCGACTAGCGGGGGACTGGGTGAGCAGTTCTTC | CASSLVFLPTSGGLGEQFF
- | TRBJ1-5 | TRBV7-6 | - | TGTGCCAGCAGCCCGGAGGCGGGAGGGGGTCAGCCCCAGCATTTT | CASSPEAGGGQPQHF
- | TRBJ1-5 | TRBV5-1 | many | TGCGCCAGCAGCTTGGTTGCGGGGAGCAATCAGCCCCAGCATTTT | CASSLVAGSNQPQHF
TRBD1 | TRBJ2-1 | TRBV11-2 | few | TGTGCCAGCAGCTTAGGGACAGGGGGGGCTGAGCAGTTCTTC | CASSLGTGGAEQFF
- | TRBJ2-2 | TRBV18 | - | TGTGCCAGCTCAAACAGGGACACCGGGGAGCTGTTTTTT | CASSNRDTGELFF
TRBD1 | TRBJ2-6 | TRBV7-2 | few | TGTGCCAGCAGCTTAGAGACAGGGTTTGGGGCCAACGTCCTGACTTTC | CASSLETGFGANVLTF
- | TRBJ2-5 | TRBV7-9 | - | TGTGCCAGCAGCTTTTCTTCCGGGCAAGAGACCCAGTACTTC | CASSFSSGQETQYF
- | TRBJ2-1 | TRBV20-1 | few | TGCAGTGCTAGAGATGGCAGGGCATCCTACAATGAGCAGTTCTTC | CSARDGRASYNEQFF
- | TRBJ2-5 | TRBV2 | - | TGTGCCAGCACTAGGGGGGCACTACGGGAGACCCAGTACTTC | CASTRGALRETQYF
- | TRBJ2-6 | TRBV6-2/TRBV6-3 | - | TGTGCCAGCCTCCCGAGGGTCGGGGCCAACGTCCTGACTTTC | CASLPRVGANVLTF
- | TRBJ1-4 | TRBV5-1 | few | TGCGCCAGCAGCTTGGGGCCGGGGGAGTCGGAAAAACTGTTTTTT | CASSLGPGESEKLFF
TRBD2 | TRBJ2-4 | TRBV5-1 | few | TGCGCCAGCAGCGGAAGTAGCGGGGAAGACATTCAGTACTTC | CASSGSSGEDIQYF
- | TRBJ1-6 | TRBV24-1 | few | TGTGCCACCAGGAGCCCTGAGATCCGTTATATTTATAATTCACCCCTCCACTTT | CATRSPEIRYIYNSPLHF
TRBD2 | TRBJ2-3 | TRBV20-1 | few | TGCAGTGCTAGAGATCATAGCGGGGAAACAGATACGCAGTATTTT | CSARDHSGETDTQYF
TRBD1 | TRBJ1-5 | TRBV4-3 | few | TGCGCCAGCGGACAGGGGGCTGATCAGCCCCAGCATTTT | CASGQGADQPQHF
- | TRBJ1-1 | TRBV19 | few | TGTGCCAGTACCCGGAGGAGGGGGTTAGGAACTTTCTTT | CASTRRRGLGTFF
- | TRBJ1-2 | TRBV29-1 | few | TGCAGCGTTGAAGTCCCGAGGAGCCCATCTTATGGCTACACCTTC | CSVEVPRSPSYGYTF
- | TRBJ1-1 | TRBV3-1 | - | TGTGCCAGCAGCCAGCAACAGGGTAAAGCTTTCTTT | CASSQQQGKAFF
TRBD2 | TRBJ2-5 | TRBV7-2 | few | TGTGCCAGCAGCCCCGGACTAGCGGGGGGGAAAAAAGAGACCCAGTACTTC | CASSPGLAGGKKETQYF
- | TRBJ2-1 | TRBV7-2 | - | TGTGCCAGCAGCTTAGAAGCAGGGTTTAGGGAGCAGTTCTTC | CASSLEAGFREQFF
- | TRBJ2-5 | TRBV15 | - | TGTGCCACCAGCCGGACAGTCCAAGAGACCCAGTACTTC | CATSRTVQETQYF